A single TCR beta chain is shown here with its context. V gave up 0 bases and J gave up 7 bases, with 9 bases separating them. CDR3 length: 13 residues. The V gene's germline CDR1 is MNHEY and CDR2 SMNVEV (reference sequence). The assay was immunoSEQ multiplex PCR, and TCRdb's table has in-frame clones only and misses some. This sample carries around 190,000 clones, about 92% of them seen once, and the ten largest clones take 1.4%. The sample comes from a study of control samples from healthy donors and cancer patients. The chain links TRBV27 to TRBJ1-1; D not resolved. The sample consisted of blood. This TCR came from a man aged 30 to 39 in good health. CDR3 DNA: TGTGCCAGCAGTTTATCATCGGGGTATGAAGCTTTCTTT. It codes for CASSLSSGYEAFF.